The rows below give T cell receptor beta chains drawn from one sample of a study of T-cell memory formation after mild COVID-19. TCRdb analysed the 5' RACE reads with MiXCR anew, one entry per CDR3 protein. The repertoire holds hundreds of thousands of distinct CDR3 sequences, with under 8.5% as singletons. Sample: PBMCs or a T cell subset sorted from them (not recorded which). The receptor set was obtained from a man aged 18 to 29 who had mild COVID-19 (a few samples of this study predate the infection). Cell type and time point are not known. Each CDR3 is given with its conserved first and last residue. D genes are given only for firm matches. The size entry is marked missing in some rows and otherwise reads once, few, many or a size class.

d_call: NA; j_call: TRBJ1-2; v_call: TRBV5-1; clone_size: NA; cdr3_nt: TGCGCCAGCAGCCGTGACAGGAGTACTAACTATGGCTACACCTTC; cdr3_aa: CASSRDRSTNYGYTF
d_call: TRBD1; j_call: TRBJ1-1; v_call: TRBV29-1; clone_size: NA; cdr3_nt: TGCAGCGTTGAGTCAGTGGGACAGGGCGGTCGGGCGGGAGAAGCTTTCTTT; cdr3_aa: CSVESVGQGGRAGEAFF
d_call: TRBD2; j_call: TRBJ2-1; v_call: TRBV5-1; clone_size: few; cdr3_nt: TGCGCCAGCAGCCCATGGCGGGGGGCTCTGATAAGCTCCTACAATGAGCAGTTCTTC; cdr3_aa: CASSPWRGALISSYNEQFF
d_call: TRBD2; j_call: TRBJ2-2; v_call: TRBV4-2; clone_size: NA; cdr3_nt: TGTGCCAGCAGCCAAGATTTATCGGGGGGGTACGCCGGGGAGCTGTTTTTT; cdr3_aa: CASSQDLSGGYAGELFF
d_call: NA; j_call: TRBJ2-3; v_call: TRBV4-2; clone_size: few; cdr3_nt: TGTGCCAGCAGCCCAGACCTTCAACCCCATACGCAGTATTTT; cdr3_aa: CASSPDLQPHTQYF
d_call: NA; j_call: TRBJ1-2; v_call: TRBV27; clone_size: few; cdr3_nt: TGTGCCAGCAGTTTATCGATCAGTTTCTATGGCTACACCTTC; cdr3_aa: CASSLSISFYGYTF
d_call: TRBD1; j_call: TRBJ2-2; v_call: TRBV7-2; clone_size: many; cdr3_nt: TGTGCCAGCAGCTTCTCTGGGACAGCTAACACCGGGGAGCTGTTTTTT; cdr3_aa: CASSFSGTANTGELFF
d_call: TRBD1; j_call: TRBJ1-1; v_call: TRBV13; clone_size: few; cdr3_nt: TGTGCCAGCAGCTTATATGACAGGGCGGACACTGAAGCTTTCTTT; cdr3_aa: CASSLYDRADTEAFF
d_call: NA; j_call: TRBJ2-3; v_call: TRBV9; clone_size: NA; cdr3_nt: TGTGCCAGCAGCGCCTTGGGGGATACGCAGTATTTT; cdr3_aa: CASSALGDTQYF
d_call: NA; j_call: TRBJ2-1; v_call: TRBV7-3; clone_size: NA; cdr3_nt: TGTGCCAGCAGCATGACAGGCGATGAGCAGTTCTTC; cdr3_aa: CASSMTGDEQFF
d_call: NA; j_call: TRBJ2-1; v_call: TRBV4-3; clone_size: many; cdr3_nt: TGCGCCAGCAGCCTTATAGGGTCCAGGGGTGTATACAATGAGCAGTTCTTC; cdr3_aa: CASSLIGSRGVYNEQFF
d_call: NA; j_call: TRBJ2-3; v_call: TRBV23-1; clone_size: NA; cdr3_nt: TGCGCCCGCGGATTACCGAGCACAGATACGCAGTATTTT; cdr3_aa: CARGLPSTDTQYF
d_call: NA; j_call: TRBJ1-6; v_call: TRBV5-4; clone_size: many; cdr3_nt: TGTGCCAGCAGCCCCTTGACAGGAGCCCTTAATTCACCCCTCCACTTT; cdr3_aa: CASSPLTGALNSPLHF
d_call: TRBD1; j_call: TRBJ2-3; v_call: TRBV7-9; clone_size: NA; cdr3_nt: TGTGCCAGCAGTCCTCCGGGACAGCTCACAGATACGCAGTATTTT; cdr3_aa: CASSPPGQLTDTQYF
d_call: NA; j_call: TRBJ2-7; v_call: TRBV6-5; clone_size: many; cdr3_nt: TGTGCCAGCAGTTACTATAGAGGTTACGAGCAGTACTTC; cdr3_aa: CASSYYRGYEQYF
d_call: NA; j_call: TRBJ2-7; v_call: TRBV7-2; clone_size: few; cdr3_nt: TGTGCCAGCAGCCTAGACCGGGCGGTCTCCTACGAGCAGTACTTC; cdr3_aa: CASSLDRAVSYEQYF
d_call: NA; j_call: TRBJ1-1; v_call: TRBV11-2; clone_size: few; cdr3_nt: TGTGCCAGCAGCTTAGTTCCCGCGCGGGGACGGTTAAAGAACACTGAAGCTTTCTTT; cdr3_aa: CASSLVPARGRLKNTEAFF
d_call: TRBD1; j_call: TRBJ2-1; v_call: TRBV5-1; clone_size: NA; cdr3_nt: TGCGCCAGCAGCTTAGGGACAGTGTATGAGCAGTTCTTC; cdr3_aa: CASSLGTVYEQFF
d_call: TRBD1; j_call: TRBJ1-5; v_call: TRBV12-3/TRBV12-4; clone_size: few; cdr3_nt: TGTGCCAGCAGTCCCCAGGGGGTTTCTCAGCCCCAGCATTTT; cdr3_aa: CASSPQGVSQPQHF
d_call: NA; j_call: TRBJ2-2; v_call: TRBV2; clone_size: few; cdr3_nt: TGTGCCAGCAGCCCGGGACGCTCGAACACCGGGGAGCTGTTTTTT; cdr3_aa: CASSPGRSNTGELFF
d_call: TRBD1; j_call: TRBJ1-6; v_call: TRBV7-2; clone_size: many; cdr3_nt: TGTGCCAGCAACGGGGACAGGCGGTCACCCCTCCACTTT; cdr3_aa: CASNGDRRSPLHF
d_call: NA; j_call: TRBJ2-2; v_call: TRBV14; clone_size: few; cdr3_nt: TGTGCCAGCAGCCTAGAAGAGTTCAACACCGGGGAGCTGTTTTTT; cdr3_aa: CASSLEEFNTGELFF
d_call: NA; j_call: TRBJ2-5; v_call: TRBV28; clone_size: many; cdr3_nt: TGTGCCAGCAGTGGGGGGGCCCCCCAGGAGACCCAGTACTTC; cdr3_aa: CASSGGAPQETQYF
d_call: NA; j_call: TRBJ2-7; v_call: TRBV7-9; clone_size: many; cdr3_nt: TGTGCCAGCAGCTTGGGGCAGGCCGACTACGAGCAGTACTTC; cdr3_aa: CASSLGQADYEQYF
d_call: TRBD2; j_call: TRBJ2-2; v_call: TRBV20-1; clone_size: NA; cdr3_nt: TGCAGTGCTAGGGCGTCTTGGCGGGGGGACACCGGGGAGCTGTTTTTT; cdr3_aa: CSARASWRGDTGELFF
d_call: NA; j_call: TRBJ1-4; v_call: TRBV5-1; clone_size: few; cdr3_nt: TGCGCCAGCAGGGATGGTGACAGAGAAAAACTGTTTTTT; cdr3_aa: CASRDGDREKLFF
d_call: TRBD1; j_call: TRBJ1-5; v_call: TRBV7-3; clone_size: NA; cdr3_nt: TGTGCCAGCAGCCAGACAGGGTCGGGCAATCAGCCCCAGCATTTT; cdr3_aa: CASSQTGSGNQPQHF
d_call: TRBD1; j_call: TRBJ1-2; v_call: TRBV12-3/TRBV12-4; clone_size: NA; cdr3_nt: TGTGCCAGCTACGCGGACAGGTCGCCTGGCTACACCTTC; cdr3_aa: CASYADRSPGYTF
d_call: NA; j_call: TRBJ1-2; v_call: TRBV4-2; clone_size: NA; cdr3_nt: TGTGCCAGCAGCCCCTCCGGGGATCGAAATGGCTACACCTTC; cdr3_aa: CASSPSGDRNGYTF
d_call: NA; j_call: TRBJ2-3; v_call: TRBV7-9; clone_size: few; cdr3_nt: TGTGCCAGCAGCTCTACCTTGGCAGTGACGACTAGCACAGATACGCAGTATTTT; cdr3_aa: CASSSTLAVTTSTDTQYF
d_call: NA; j_call: TRBJ2-1; v_call: TRBV7-2; clone_size: many; cdr3_nt: TGTGCCAGCAGCTTATGGGTGGACAATGAGCAGTTCTTC; cdr3_aa: CASSLWVDNEQFF
d_call: TRBD2; j_call: TRBJ2-5; v_call: TRBV6-5; clone_size: few; cdr3_nt: TGTGCCAGCAGCACCGATGCTAGCGGGGGGAAAGAGACCCAGTACTTC; cdr3_aa: CASSTDASGGKETQYF
d_call: TRBD1; j_call: TRBJ1-1; v_call: TRBV9; clone_size: NA; cdr3_nt: TGTGCCAGCAGCTACGGGACAGGGAATGTGGGCACTGAAGCTTTCTTT; cdr3_aa: CASSYGTGNVGTEAFF
d_call: NA; j_call: TRBJ2-7; v_call: TRBV6-2/TRBV6-3; clone_size: many; cdr3_nt: TGTGCCAGCAGTTACTCGGATGGGCAACCCGTGCAGTACTTC; cdr3_aa: CASSYSDGQPVQYF
d_call: TRBD2; j_call: TRBJ2-3; v_call: TRBV7-2; clone_size: few; cdr3_nt: TGTGCCAGCAGCGCAACTAGCGGTGGTGCAGGTACGCAGTATTTT; cdr3_aa: CASSATSGGAGTQYF
d_call: TRBD1; j_call: TRBJ2-7; v_call: TRBV27; clone_size: NA; cdr3_nt: TGTGCCAGCAGTTTCGACAGGGGAGAGGTCGAGCAGTACTTC; cdr3_aa: CASSFDRGEVEQYF
d_call: TRBD2; j_call: TRBJ2-7; v_call: TRBV7-2; clone_size: NA; cdr3_nt: TGTGCCAGCAGCATAAGGACTAGCGGAGCCTACGAGCAGTACTTC; cdr3_aa: CASSIRTSGAYEQYF
d_call: NA; j_call: TRBJ2-7; v_call: TRBV7-2; clone_size: NA; cdr3_nt: TGTGCCAGCAGCTCTGGGACCTTGGGAGAGCAGTACTTC; cdr3_aa: CASSSGTLGEQYF
d_call: TRBD1; j_call: TRBJ2-5; v_call: TRBV7-2; clone_size: few; cdr3_nt: TGTGCCAGCAGCTCATCGGGACAGCAAGAGACCCAGTACTTC; cdr3_aa: CASSSSGQQETQYF
d_call: NA; j_call: TRBJ2-5; v_call: TRBV9; clone_size: few; cdr3_nt: TGTGCCAGCAGCGTAGGGAAGGGACCCAGGGTCCAAGAGACCCAGTACTTC; cdr3_aa: CASSVGKGPRVQETQYF
d_call: NA; j_call: TRBJ2-7; v_call: TRBV5-1; clone_size: NA; cdr3_nt: TGCGCCAGCAGCTTGGCCGGCACTCCTGAGCAGTACTTC; cdr3_aa: CASSLAGTPEQYF
d_call: NA; j_call: TRBJ1-4; v_call: TRBV20-1; clone_size: NA; cdr3_nt: TGCAGTGCTACGGGGGAGGAGGAAAAACTGTTTTTT; cdr3_aa: CSATGEEEKLFF
d_call: NA; j_call: TRBJ1-1; v_call: TRBV6-5; clone_size: NA; cdr3_nt: TGTGCCAGCACCTCGGGGGAGTTTGAAGCTTTCTTT; cdr3_aa: CASTSGEFEAFF
d_call: NA; j_call: TRBJ2-5; v_call: TRBV5-6; clone_size: few; cdr3_nt: TGTGCCAGCAGCTTGGGTCGGCCAGGGGAGACCCAGTACTTC; cdr3_aa: CASSLGRPGETQYF
d_call: NA; j_call: TRBJ2-3; v_call: TRBV12-3/TRBV12-4; clone_size: NA; cdr3_nt: TGTGCCAGTGAAACAGGGCCGGCAGATACGCAGTATTTT; cdr3_aa: CASETGPADTQYF
d_call: NA; j_call: TRBJ2-1; v_call: TRBV7-2; clone_size: NA; cdr3_nt: TGTGCCAGCAACACGCCCGGAGGCCCTATGTCCTACAATGAGCAGTTCTTC; cdr3_aa: CASNTPGGPMSYNEQFF
d_call: TRBD1; j_call: TRBJ1-1; v_call: TRBV10-3; clone_size: NA; cdr3_nt: TGTGCCATCAGTGAGGACAGGGTTGTTTTCGGTGAAGCTTTCTTT; cdr3_aa: CAISEDRVVFGEAFF
d_call: TRBD1; j_call: TRBJ2-2; v_call: TRBV4-3; clone_size: few; cdr3_nt: TGCGCCAGCAGCCAAGATCCGGGACAGGGCTCCGGGGAGCTGTTTTTT; cdr3_aa: CASSQDPGQGSGELFF
d_call: NA; j_call: TRBJ2-7; v_call: TRBV7-8; clone_size: many; cdr3_nt: TGTGCCAGCTCCAAGCACTACGAGCAGTACTTC; cdr3_aa: CASSKHYEQYF
d_call: NA; j_call: TRBJ2-7; v_call: TRBV24-1; clone_size: NA; cdr3_nt: TGTGCCACCGCTGGGTTTCAGGTTCTACCTTACGAGCAGTACTTC; cdr3_aa: CATAGFQVLPYEQYF
d_call: NA; j_call: TRBJ2-3; v_call: TRBV7-8; clone_size: many; cdr3_nt: TGTGCCAGCAGCTTGTCTCAGGATACGCAGTATTTT; cdr3_aa: CASSLSQDTQYF
d_call: TRBD1; j_call: TRBJ1-1; v_call: TRBV20-1; clone_size: NA; cdr3_nt: TGCAGTGCTATCCCGGGACAGCCGAACACTGAAGCTTTCTTT; cdr3_aa: CSAIPGQPNTEAFF
d_call: NA; j_call: TRBJ2-5; v_call: TRBV29-1; clone_size: NA; cdr3_nt: TGCAGCGTTGCCTCAGAGACCCAGTACTTC; cdr3_aa: CSVASETQYF
d_call: NA; j_call: TRBJ1-3; v_call: TRBV27; clone_size: few; cdr3_nt: TGTGCCAGCAGTTTATCGTTGGGATGGAACACCATATATTTT; cdr3_aa: CASSLSLGWNTIYF
d_call: NA; j_call: TRBJ1-1; v_call: TRBV5-4; clone_size: NA; cdr3_nt: TGTGCCAGCAGCTTGGACCCGGATAGTCCGTCTGAAGCTTTCTTT; cdr3_aa: CASSLDPDSPSEAFF
d_call: NA; j_call: TRBJ2-5; v_call: TRBV4-1; clone_size: NA; cdr3_nt: TGCGCCAGCAGCCCAGCTCAGGGTAGGAAGACCCAGTACTTC; cdr3_aa: CASSPAQGRKTQYF
d_call: TRBD1; j_call: TRBJ2-5; v_call: TRBV5-1; clone_size: NA; cdr3_nt: TGCGCCAGCAGCCGGGACAGGGGAGAGGAGACCCAGTACTTC; cdr3_aa: CASSRDRGEETQYF
d_call: NA; j_call: TRBJ1-5; v_call: TRBV28; clone_size: NA; cdr3_nt: TGTGCCAGCAATTCCCCAGGGCAGGGCAATCAGCCCCAGCATTTT; cdr3_aa: CASNSPGQGNQPQHF
d_call: NA; j_call: TRBJ2-4; v_call: TRBV7-2; clone_size: many; cdr3_nt: TGTGCCAGCACCGAGGGGGTGGGAAACATTCAGTACTTC; cdr3_aa: CASTEGVGNIQYF